The entry that follows covers one TCR beta chain sequence. This receptor's antigen is unknown. No per-base quality is available; no much larger clone lies one base away. To sequence the TCRbeta CDR3 region, genomic DNA was isolated from the sorted cells. TCRbeta CDR3 regions were sequenced using the immunoSEQ Assay. TCRdb re-hosts the immuneACCESS table, in-frame sequences only. Its copies lack some clones; in the studies checked, an unresolved V gene accounts for under half of them, and the cause for the rest is not known. The sample table shows about 76,000 clones, and about 88% are seen once. Just over 2.5% of the sample rests with the top ten. Patients with a history of autoimmune disease or receiving systemic immunosuppression were excluded from the trial. Peripheral blood for TCR sequencing was collected from all dose cohorts at baseline, on cycle 4 day 1, and on cycle 7 day 1. The samples were taken from a phase I, first-in-human, multicenter, open-label dose-escalation trial of ivuxolimab. Adults with locally advanced or metastatic melanoma, renal cell carcinoma, hepatocellular carcinoma or head and neck squamous cell carcinoma were enrolled in the trial. Before TCR sequencing, CD4+ T cells and CD8+ T cells were sorted from peripheral blood as separate populations.

This sample is drawn from a study of OX40 agonist ivuxolimab in advanced cancers. Background on the whole study: Ivuxolimab was a fully human IgG2 agonistic monoclonal antibody targeting the costimulatory receptor OX40 (CD134). Partial responses occurred in three dose-escalation patients, of whom one had hepatocellular carcinoma and two had cutaneous melanoma. Intravenous ivuxolimab was administered to patients every 2 weeks at six dose levels: 0.01, 0.1, 0.3, 1.5, 3 and 10 mg/kg. The point of sequencing TCRbeta in the periphery was to test whether ivuxolimab changed TCR sequence diversity and drove clonal T-cell expansion. In the dose-escalation cohort, 82.7% of patients were male, and the mean age was approximately 60 years, with a range of 23 to 79. Prior anti-PD-1, anti-PD-L1 or anti-CTLA-4 therapy was permitted, and about two fifths of dose-escalation patients had received checkpoint inhibitors. The paper describes the monotherapy dose-escalation part (N of about 55 patients) of the phase I trial of ivuxolimab. Among the approximately 50 dose-escalation patients, about 20 had hepatocellular carcinoma, approximately 15 melanoma, 9 renal cell carcinoma and 9 head and neck cancer.

Taken from cysteine to phenylalanine, the CDR3 has 17 residues. Left in the record is the CDR3 DNA by itself, 51 bases read in frame from the first base. After removal of 4 bases from V and 0 bases from J, the junction retains 9 bases not matched to a gene. CDR1 and CDR2 (SGHRS, YFSETQ) derive from the germline V gene. The investigation overall reported the following: Low levels of normalized T-cell clonal expansion were also seen in some patients who did not respond. The antigen specificity of the peripheral T cells that underwent clonal expansion was not determined. After ivuxolimab, more expanded clones were found on average in CD8+ T cells than in CD4+ T cells. Partial responders in the 0.1-3.0 mg/kg groups had among the lowest normalized peripheral clonal expansion, especially among CD8+ T cells. At doses of 0.1 to 3.0 mg/kg, clonal expansion of both CD4+ and CD8+ blood T cells was observed from baseline to week 6.

This TCR was recovered from an adult with an advanced solid tumor such as melanoma, head and neck, liver or kidney cancer. The specimen comprised CD4+ or CD8+ T cells sorted from blood, sampled in a trial of the OX40 agonist ivuxolimab. The V and J genes are TRBV5-1 and TRBJ1-3; TRBD1 lines up with 8 middle nucleotides. The DNA is TGCGCCAGCAGCAGTGGGGGACAGGCCGGCTCTGGAAACACCATATATTTT. This yields the protein CASSSGGQAGSGNTIYF.